This TCR beta chain was profiled in a study of CD8+ T cells in alopecia areata. About the study: Tofacitinib lasted 6 to 18 months, then 6 months off drug. Study-wide results and limits: There were many expanded lesional clones persisting in scalp and blood during tofacitinib. Researchers report lesional scalp, most notably alopecia totalis/universalis, outstripped normal scalp in clonality.

Treatment denoted: oral pan-JAK inhibitor, 5-10 mg twice daily. Those with alopecia areata gave lesional scalp punch biopsies and peripheral blood. Investigators isolated RNA and reverse transcribed it into cDNA to act as the sequencing template. The table came from immunoSEQ multiplex PCR; TCRdb's copy has only in-frame clones and leaves some out. The table has over 85,000 clones, 50% to 75% seen once; the top ten hold less than 20%. Trimming removed 0 bases from V and 4 bases from J; junction bases left unmatched: 8. CDR1 MGHDK and CDR2 SYGVNS come from the germline V gene. The CDR3 covers 16 residues. Points on this clone: Its antigen is unknown.

The starting material was CD8+ T cells sorted from blood, obtained at week 4, from a patient treated with tofacitinib. The V gene is TRBV25-1, the J gene TRBJ1-2; 7 bases are shared with TRBD1. This TCR derives from a human donor with alopecia areata. The CDR3, as DNA: TGTGCCAGCAGTGAATATGGGGCCGACAGGGTCTATGGCTACACCTTC. It codes for CASSEYGADRVYGYTF.